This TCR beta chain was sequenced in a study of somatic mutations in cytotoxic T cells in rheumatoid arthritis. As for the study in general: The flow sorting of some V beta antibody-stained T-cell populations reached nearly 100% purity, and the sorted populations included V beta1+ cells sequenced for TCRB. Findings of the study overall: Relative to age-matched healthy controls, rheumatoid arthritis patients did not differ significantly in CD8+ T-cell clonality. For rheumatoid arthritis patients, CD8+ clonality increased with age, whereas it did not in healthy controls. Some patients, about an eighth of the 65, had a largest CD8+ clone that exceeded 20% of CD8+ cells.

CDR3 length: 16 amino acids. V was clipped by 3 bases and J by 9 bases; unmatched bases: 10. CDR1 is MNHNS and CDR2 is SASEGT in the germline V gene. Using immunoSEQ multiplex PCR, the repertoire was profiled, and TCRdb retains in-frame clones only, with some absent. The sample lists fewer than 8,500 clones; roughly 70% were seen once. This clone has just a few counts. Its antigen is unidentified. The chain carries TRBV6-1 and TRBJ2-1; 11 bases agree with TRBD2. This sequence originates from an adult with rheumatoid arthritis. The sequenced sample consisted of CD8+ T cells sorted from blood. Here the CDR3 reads CASSDLASGGRVEQFF. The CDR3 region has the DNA TGTGCCAGCAGTGATTTAGCTAGCGGGGGGCGGGTTGAGCAGTTCTTC.